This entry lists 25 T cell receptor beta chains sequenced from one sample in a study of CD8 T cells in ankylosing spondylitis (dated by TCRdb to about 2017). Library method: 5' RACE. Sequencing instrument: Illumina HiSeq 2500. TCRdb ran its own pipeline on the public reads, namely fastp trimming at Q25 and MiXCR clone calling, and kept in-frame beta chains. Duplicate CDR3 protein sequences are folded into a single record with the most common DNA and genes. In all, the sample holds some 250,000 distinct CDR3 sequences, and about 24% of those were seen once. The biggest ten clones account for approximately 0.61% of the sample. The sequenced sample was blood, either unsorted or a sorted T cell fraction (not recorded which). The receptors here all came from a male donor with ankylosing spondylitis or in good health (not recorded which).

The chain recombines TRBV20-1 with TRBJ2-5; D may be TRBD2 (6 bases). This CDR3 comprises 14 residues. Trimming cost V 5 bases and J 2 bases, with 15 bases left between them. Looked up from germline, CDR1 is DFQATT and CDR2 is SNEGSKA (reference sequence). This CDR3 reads CSASPPGVQETQYF. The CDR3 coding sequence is TGCAGTGCTTCCCCCCCGGGAGTTCAAGAGACCCAGTACTTC.

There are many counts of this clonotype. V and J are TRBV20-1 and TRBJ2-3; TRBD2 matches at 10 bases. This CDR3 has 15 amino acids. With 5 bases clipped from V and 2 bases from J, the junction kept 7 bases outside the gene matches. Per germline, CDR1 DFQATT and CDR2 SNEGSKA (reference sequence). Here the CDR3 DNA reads TGCAGTGCTCCATTAAGCGGGGGGGCCACAGATACGCAGTATTTT. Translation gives CSAPLSGGATDTQYF.

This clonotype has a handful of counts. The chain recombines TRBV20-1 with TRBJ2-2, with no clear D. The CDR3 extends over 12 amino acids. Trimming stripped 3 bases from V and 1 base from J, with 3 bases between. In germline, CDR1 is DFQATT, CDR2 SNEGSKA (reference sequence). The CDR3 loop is CSASRNTGELFF. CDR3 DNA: TGCAGTGCTAGTCGGAACACCGGGGAGCTGTTTTTT.

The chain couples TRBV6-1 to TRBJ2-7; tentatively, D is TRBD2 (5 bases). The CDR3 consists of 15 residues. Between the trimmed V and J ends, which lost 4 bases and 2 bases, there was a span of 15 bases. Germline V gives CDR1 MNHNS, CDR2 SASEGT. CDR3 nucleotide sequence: TGTGCCAGCAGTGTTGGGCTTGGGAGAGCCTACGAGCAGTACTTC. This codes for CASSVGLGRAYEQYF.

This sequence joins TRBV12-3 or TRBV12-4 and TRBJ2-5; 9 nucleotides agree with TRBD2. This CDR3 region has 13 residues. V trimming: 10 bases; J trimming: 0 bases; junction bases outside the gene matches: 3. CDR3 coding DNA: TGTGCCACGCAGCGGGGGGACCAAGAGACCCAGTACTTC. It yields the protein CATQRGDQETQYF.

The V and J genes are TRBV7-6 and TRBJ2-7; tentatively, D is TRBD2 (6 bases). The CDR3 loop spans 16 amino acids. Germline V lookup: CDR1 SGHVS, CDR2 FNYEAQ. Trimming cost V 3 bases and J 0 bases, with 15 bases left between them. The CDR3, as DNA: TGTGCCAGCAGCTTTGAGGAGGGTCCTATCTCCTACGAGCAGTACTTC. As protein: CASSFEEGPISYEQYF.

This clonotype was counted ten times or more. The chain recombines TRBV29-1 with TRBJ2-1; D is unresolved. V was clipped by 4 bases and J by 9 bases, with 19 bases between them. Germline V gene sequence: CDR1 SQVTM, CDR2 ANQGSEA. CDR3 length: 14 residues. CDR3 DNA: TGCAGCGTTGGGGCACCGCGAACCCGGAGTGAGCAGTTCTTC. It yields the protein CSVGAPRTRSEQFF.

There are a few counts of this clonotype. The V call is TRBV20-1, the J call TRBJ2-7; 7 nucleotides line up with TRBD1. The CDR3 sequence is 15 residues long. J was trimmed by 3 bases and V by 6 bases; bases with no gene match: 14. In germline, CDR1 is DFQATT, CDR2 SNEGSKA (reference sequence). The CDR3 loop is CSADPGTATFYEQYF. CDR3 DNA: TGCAGTGCGGACCCCGGGACAGCAACTTTCTACGAGCAGTACTTC.

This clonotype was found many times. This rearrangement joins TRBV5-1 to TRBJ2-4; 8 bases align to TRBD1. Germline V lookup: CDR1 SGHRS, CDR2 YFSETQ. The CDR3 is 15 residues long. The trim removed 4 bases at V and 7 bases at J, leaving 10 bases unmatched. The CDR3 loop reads CASSPDRDRTNIQYF. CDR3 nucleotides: TGCGCCAGCAGCCCGGACCGGGACAGGACGAACATTCAGTACTTC.

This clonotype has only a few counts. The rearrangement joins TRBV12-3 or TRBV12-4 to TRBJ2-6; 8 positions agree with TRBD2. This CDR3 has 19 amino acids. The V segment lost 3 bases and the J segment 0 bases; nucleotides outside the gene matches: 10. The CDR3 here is CASSLISGASLSGANVLTF. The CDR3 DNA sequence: TGTGCCAGCAGTTTGATTAGCGGGGCCTCTCTCTCTGGGGCCAACGTCCTGACTTTC.

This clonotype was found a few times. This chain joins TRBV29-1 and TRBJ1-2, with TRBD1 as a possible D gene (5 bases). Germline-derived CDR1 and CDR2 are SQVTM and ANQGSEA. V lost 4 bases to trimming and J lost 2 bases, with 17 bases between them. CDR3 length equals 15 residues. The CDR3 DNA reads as TGCAGCGTTGGGCCGGGACCCCGAGGGAACTATGGCTACACCTTC. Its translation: CSVGPGPRGNYGYTF.

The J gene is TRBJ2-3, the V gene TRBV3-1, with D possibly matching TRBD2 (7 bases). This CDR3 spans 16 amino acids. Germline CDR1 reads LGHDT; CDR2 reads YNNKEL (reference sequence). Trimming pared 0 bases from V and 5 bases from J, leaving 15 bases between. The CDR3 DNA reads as TGTGCCAGCAGCCAAGAAAGGGGGGGGCGTAAAGATACGCAGTATTTT. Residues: CASSQERGGRKDTQYF.

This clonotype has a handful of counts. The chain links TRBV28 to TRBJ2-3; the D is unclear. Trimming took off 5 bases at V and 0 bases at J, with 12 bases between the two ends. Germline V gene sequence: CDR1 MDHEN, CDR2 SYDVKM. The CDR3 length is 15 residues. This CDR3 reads CASSPPHPSTDTQYF. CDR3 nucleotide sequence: TGTGCCAGCAGTCCCCCTCACCCCAGCACAGATACGCAGTATTTT.

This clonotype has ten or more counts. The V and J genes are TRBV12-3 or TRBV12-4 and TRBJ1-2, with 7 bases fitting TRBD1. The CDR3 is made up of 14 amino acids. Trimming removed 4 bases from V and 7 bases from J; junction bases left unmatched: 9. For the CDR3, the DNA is TGTGCCAGCAGTTCTCCGACAGGGTTGGCTGGCTACACCTTC. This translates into CASSSPTGLAGYTF.

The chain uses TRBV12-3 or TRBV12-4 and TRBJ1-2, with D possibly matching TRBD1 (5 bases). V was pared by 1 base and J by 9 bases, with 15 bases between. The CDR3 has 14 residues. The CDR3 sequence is CASSLGLTGDRYTF. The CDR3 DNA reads TGTGCCAGCAGTTTAGGTCTTACGGGGGATCGCTACACCTTC.

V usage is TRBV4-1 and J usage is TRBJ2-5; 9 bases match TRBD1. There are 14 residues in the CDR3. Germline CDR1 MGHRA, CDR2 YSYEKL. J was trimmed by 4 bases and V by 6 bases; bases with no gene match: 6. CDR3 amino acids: CASSSDRGRETQYF. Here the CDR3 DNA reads TGCGCCAGCAGTTCGGACAGGGGAAGAGAGACCCAGTACTTC.

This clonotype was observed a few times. CDR3 DNA sequence: TGTGCCAGCAGCCTCGGGACAGCTAATGAAAAACTGTTTTTT. Protein product: CASSLGTANEKLFF. The chain joins TRBV4-2 to TRBJ1-4, with 7 bases matching TRBD1. V lost 4 bases, J lost 3 bases, and 2 bases stayed unmatched. CDR1 and CDR2 (germline): LGHNA, YNFKEQ. The CDR3 length is 14 residues.

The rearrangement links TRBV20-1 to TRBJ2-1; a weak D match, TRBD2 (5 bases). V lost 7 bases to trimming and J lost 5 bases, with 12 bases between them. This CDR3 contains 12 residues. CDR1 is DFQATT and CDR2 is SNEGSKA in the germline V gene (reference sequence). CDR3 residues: CSGRGWDNEQFF. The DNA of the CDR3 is TGCAGTGGGAGAGGGTGGGACAATGAGCAGTTCTTC.

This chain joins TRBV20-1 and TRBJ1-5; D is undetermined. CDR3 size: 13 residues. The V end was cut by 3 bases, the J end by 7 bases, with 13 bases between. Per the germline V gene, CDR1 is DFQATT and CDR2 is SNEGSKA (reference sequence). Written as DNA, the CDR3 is TGCAGTGCTAGCCGCGGGCTGGGACAGCCCCAGCATTTT. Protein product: CSASRGLGQPQHF.

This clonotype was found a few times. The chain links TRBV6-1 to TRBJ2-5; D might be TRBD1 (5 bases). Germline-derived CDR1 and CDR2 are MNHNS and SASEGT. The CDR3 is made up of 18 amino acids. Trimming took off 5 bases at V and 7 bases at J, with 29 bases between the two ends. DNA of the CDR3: TGTGCCAGCAGTCTCCGAGGCAGGGAAAGCGCCATTAGTAGGACCCAGTACTTC. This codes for CASSLRGRESAISRTQYF.

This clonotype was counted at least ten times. CDR3: CASSPEDYETQYF. CDR3 nucleotides: TGTGCCAGCAGCCCAGAGGACTACGAGACCCAGTACTTC. The rearrangement uses TRBV7-9 and TRBJ2-5, with D possibly matching TRBD2 (6 bases). Germline V gene sequence: CDR1 SEHNR, CDR2 FQNEAQ (reference sequence). Trimming removed 5 bases at V and 5 bases at J, with 12 bases between. The CDR3 has 13 amino acids.

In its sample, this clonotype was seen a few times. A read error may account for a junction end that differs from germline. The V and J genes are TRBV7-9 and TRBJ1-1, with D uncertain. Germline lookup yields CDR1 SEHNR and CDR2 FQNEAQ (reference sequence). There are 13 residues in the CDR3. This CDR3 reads CSSSFQENTEAFF. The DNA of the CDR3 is TGTTCCAGCAGCTTCCAAGAGAACACTGAAGCTTTCTTT.

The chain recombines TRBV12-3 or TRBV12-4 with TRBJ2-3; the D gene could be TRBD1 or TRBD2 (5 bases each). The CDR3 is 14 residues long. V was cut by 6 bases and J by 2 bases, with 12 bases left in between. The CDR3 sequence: CASSGDPTTDTQYF. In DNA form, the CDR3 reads TGTGCCAGCAGCGGGGACCCGACCACAGATACGCAGTATTTT.

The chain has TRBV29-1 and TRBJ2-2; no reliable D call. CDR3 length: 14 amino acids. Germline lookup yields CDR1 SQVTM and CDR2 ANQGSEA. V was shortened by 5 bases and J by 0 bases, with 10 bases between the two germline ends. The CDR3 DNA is TGCAGCGTTCTGCGGCAACCGAACACCGGGGAGCTGTTTTTT. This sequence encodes CSVLRQPNTGELFF.

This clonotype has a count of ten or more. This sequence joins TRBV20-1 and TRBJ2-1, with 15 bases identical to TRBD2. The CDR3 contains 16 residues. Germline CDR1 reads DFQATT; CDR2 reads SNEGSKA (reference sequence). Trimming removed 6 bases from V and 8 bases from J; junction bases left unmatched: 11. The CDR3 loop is CSAQAGLAGGIYEQFF. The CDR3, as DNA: TGCAGTGCCCAAGCGGGACTAGCGGGGGGAATATATGAGCAGTTCTTC.